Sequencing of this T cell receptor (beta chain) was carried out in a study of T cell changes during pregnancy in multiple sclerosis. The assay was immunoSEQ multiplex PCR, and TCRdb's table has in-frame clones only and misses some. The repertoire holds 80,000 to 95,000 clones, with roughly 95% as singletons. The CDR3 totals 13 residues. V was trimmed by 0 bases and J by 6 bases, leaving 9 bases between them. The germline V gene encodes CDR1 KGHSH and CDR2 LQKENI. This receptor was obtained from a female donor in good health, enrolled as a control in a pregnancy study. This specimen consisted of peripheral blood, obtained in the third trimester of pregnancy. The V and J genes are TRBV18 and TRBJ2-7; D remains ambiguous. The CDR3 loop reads CASSPPWPGEQYF. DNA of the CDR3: TGTGCCAGCTCACCACCGTGGCCGGGCGAGCAGTACTTC.